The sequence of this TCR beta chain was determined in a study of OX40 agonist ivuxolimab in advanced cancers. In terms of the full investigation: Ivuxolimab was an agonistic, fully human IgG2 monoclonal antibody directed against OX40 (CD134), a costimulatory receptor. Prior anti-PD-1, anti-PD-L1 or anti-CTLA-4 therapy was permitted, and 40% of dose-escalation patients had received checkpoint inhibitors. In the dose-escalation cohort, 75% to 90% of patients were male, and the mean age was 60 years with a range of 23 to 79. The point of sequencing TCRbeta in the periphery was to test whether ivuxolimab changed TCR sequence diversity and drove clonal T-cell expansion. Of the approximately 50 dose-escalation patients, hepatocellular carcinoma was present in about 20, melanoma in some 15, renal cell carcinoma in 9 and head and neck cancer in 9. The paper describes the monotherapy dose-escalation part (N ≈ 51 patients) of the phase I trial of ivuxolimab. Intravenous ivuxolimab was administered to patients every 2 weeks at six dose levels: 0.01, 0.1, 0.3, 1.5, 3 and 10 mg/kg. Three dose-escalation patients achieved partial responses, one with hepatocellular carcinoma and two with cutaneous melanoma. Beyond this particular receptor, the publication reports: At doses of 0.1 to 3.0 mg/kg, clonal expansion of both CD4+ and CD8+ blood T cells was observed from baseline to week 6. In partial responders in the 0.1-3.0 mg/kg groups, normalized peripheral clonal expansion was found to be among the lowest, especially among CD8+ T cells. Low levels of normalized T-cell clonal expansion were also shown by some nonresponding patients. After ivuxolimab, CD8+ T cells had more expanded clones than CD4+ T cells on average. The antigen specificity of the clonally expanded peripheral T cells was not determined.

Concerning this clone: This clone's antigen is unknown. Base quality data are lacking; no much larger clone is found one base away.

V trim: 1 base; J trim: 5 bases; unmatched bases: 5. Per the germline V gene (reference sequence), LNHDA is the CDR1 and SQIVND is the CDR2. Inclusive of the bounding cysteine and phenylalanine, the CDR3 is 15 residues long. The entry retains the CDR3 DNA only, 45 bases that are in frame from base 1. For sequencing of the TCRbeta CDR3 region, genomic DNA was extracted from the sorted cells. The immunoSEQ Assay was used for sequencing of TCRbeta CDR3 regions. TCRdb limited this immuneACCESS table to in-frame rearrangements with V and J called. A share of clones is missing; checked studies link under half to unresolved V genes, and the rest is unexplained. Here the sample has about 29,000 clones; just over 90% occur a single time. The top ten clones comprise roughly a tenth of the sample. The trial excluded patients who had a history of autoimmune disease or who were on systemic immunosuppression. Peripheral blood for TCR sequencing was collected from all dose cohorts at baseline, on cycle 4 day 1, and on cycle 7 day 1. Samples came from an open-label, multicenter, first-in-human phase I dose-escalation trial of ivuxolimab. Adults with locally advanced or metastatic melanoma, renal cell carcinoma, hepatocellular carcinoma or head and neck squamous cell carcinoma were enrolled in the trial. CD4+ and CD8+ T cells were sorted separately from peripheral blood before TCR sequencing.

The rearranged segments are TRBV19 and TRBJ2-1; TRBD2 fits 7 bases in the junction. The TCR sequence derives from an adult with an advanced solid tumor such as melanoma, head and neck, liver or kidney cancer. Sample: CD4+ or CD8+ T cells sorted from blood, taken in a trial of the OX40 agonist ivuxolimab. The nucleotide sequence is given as TGTGCCAGTAGTATAGTCCCTAGCGGAAACAATGAGCAGTTCTTC. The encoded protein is CASSIVPSGNNEQFF.